These 8 T cell receptor beta chains were sequenced from one sample in a study of blood T cell repertoires in COVID-19. Profiled with immunoSEQ multiplex PCR; TCRdb holds only in-frame clones, not every one. The profile covers some 93,000 clones, with 70% to 90% appearing a single time and around 19% taken by the ten largest. The sequencing input was peripheral blood. The source is an elderly woman with acute or convalescent COVID-19.

The chain has TRBV6-2 or TRBV6-3 and TRBJ1-5, with TRBD1 matching 8 bases. Trimming took 2 bases from V and 0 from J; bases not matched to a gene: 6. The CDR3 runs to 17 residues. Germline V lookup: CDR1 MNHEY, CDR2 SVGEGT. In nucleotides, the CDR3 is TGTGCCAGCAGTTACGCCCACAGGGGGAGTAGCAATCAGCCCCAGCATTTT. Its translation is CASSYAHRGSSNQPQHF.

CDR3 DNA sequence: TGTGCCAGCAGCTCGGACACCTACGAGCAGTACTTC. This gives the protein CASSSDTYEQYF. This chain uses TRBV7-3 with TRBJ2-7; maybe TRBD1 (5 bases). V dropped 4 bases and J dropped 2 bases, with 6 bases sitting between them. The CDR3 length is 12 residues. Germline CDR1 reads SGHTA; CDR2 reads FQGTGA.

This rearrangement joins TRBV19 to TRBJ1-5; 7 bases align to TRBD1. Germline CDR1 LNHDA, CDR2 SQIVND (reference sequence). V dropped 4 bases and J dropped 5; count of bases not matched to a gene: 5. The CDR3 covers 14 residues. The CDR3 nucleotides read TGTGCCAGTAGTACACAGGGGTGGGATCAGCCCCAGCATTTT. It yields the protein CASSTQGWDQPQHF. The whole variable domain, remainder taken from reference TRBV19 and TRBJ1-5, is DGGITQSPKYLFRKEGQNVTLSCEQNLNHDAMYWYRQDPGQGLRLIYYSQIVNDFQKGDIAEGYSVSREKKESFPLTVTSAQKNPTAFYLCASSTQGWDQPQHFGDGTRLSIL.

CDR3 nucleotides: TGTGCCACCAGTGACCCTAGCGGGGGGCCATACAATGAGCAGTTCTTC. It codes for CATSDPSGGPYNEQFF. The chain is built from TRBV24-1 and TRBJ2-1, with TRBD2 matching 11 bases. The CDR3 sequence is 16 residues long. Germline-derived CDR1 and CDR2 are KGHDR and SFDVKD. V gave up 4 bases and J gave up 4 bases; unmatched junction bases: 5.

The V gene is TRBV6-1, the J gene TRBJ2-1; 8 nucleotides line up with TRBD1. Looked up from germline, CDR1 is MNHNS and CDR2 is SASEGT. This CDR3 contains 15 residues. Trimming cost V 3 bases and J 4 bases; bases outside gene matches: 5. CDR3 sequence (DNA): TGTGCCAGCAGTGAGACAGGGGACTGGTACAATGAGCAGTTCTTC. It is translated as CASSETGDWYNEQFF.

This sequence joins TRBV19 and TRBJ1-1; 8 bases match TRBD1. Trimming removed 6 bases from V and 0 bases from J; junction bases left unmatched: 3. CDR1 and CDR2 from the germline V gene are LNHDA and SQIVND (reference sequence). This CDR3 is built from 14 residues. CDR3 sequence: CASSGQGMNTEAFF. The CDR3 coding sequence is TGTGCCAGTAGCGGACAGGGAATGAACACTGAAGCTTTCTTT.

J is TRBJ2-5 and V is TRBV5-1; 15 positions agree with TRBD2. CDR1 is SGHRS, CDR2 YFSETQ, per germline. CDR3 length equals 18 residues. V shed 6 bases and J 0 bases; nucleotides not matched to a gene: 9. The CDR3: CASNLGTSGGTYQETQYF. Written as DNA, the CDR3 is TGCGCCAGCAACCTCGGGACTAGCGGGGGGACGTACCAAGAGACCCAGTACTTC.

The rearrangement uses TRBV18 and TRBJ1-5, with D maybe TRBD1 (5 bases). This CDR3 region has 13 residues. The germline V and J ends were trimmed by 4 bases and 3 bases, with 7 bases remaining between them. CDR1 and CDR2 (germline): KGHSH, LQKENI. This CDR3 reads CASSRGDNQPQHF. The CDR3 DNA reads as TGTGCCAGCTCACGGGGGGACAATCAGCCCCAGCATTTT.